The T cell receptor beta chain described here comes from a study of cytomegalovirus exposure and HLA in healthy donors. The V gene's germline CDR1 is MDHEN and CDR2 SYDVKM. The CDR3 length is 14 residues. V dropped 6 bases and J dropped 5; count of bases not matched to a gene: 7. Study-wide results and limits: In a later analysis, compared with equally common non-associated chains, HLA-associated beta chains were more expanded.

The PCR was carried out with 60 Vbeta primers and 13 Jbeta primers. The assay was immunoSEQ multiplex PCR, and TCRdb's table has in-frame clones only and misses some. The sample yields some 100,000 clones, roughly 77% seen once. As concerns this clone: What it recognizes is unknown.

Sequencing was carried out using PBMCs. This TCR was recovered from a man over 45 in good health and CMV-seropositive. This sequence joins TRBV28 and TRBJ1-3, with 7 bases lining up with TRBD1. CDR3 sequence reads: CASSTGVMRNTIYF. The CDR3 DNA is TGTGCCAGCAGCACAGGGGTAATGCGAAACACCATATATTTT.